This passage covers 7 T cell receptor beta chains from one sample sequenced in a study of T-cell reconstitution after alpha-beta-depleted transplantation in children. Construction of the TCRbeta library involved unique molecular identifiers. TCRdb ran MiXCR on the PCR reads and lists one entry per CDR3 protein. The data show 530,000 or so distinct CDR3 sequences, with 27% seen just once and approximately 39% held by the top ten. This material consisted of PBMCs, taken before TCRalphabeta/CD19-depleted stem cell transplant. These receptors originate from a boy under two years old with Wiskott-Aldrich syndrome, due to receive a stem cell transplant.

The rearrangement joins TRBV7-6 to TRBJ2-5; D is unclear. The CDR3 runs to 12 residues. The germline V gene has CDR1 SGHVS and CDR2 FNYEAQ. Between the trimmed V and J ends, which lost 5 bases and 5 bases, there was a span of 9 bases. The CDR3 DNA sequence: TGTGCCAGCAGCCCCTCGCACGAGACCCAGTACTTC. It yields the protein CASSPSHETQYF.

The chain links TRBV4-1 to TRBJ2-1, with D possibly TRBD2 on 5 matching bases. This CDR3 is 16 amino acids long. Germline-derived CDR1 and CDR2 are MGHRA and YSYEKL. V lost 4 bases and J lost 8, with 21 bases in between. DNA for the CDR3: TGCGCCAGCAGCCGAAGTCTACTCCCGGGGTTATATGAGCAGTTCTTC. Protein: CASSRSLLPGLYEQFF.

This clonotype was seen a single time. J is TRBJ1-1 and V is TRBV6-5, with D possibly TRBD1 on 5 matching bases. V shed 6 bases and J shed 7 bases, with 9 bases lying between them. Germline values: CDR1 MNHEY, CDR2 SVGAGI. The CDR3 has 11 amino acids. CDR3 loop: CASRRRGEAFF. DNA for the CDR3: TGTGCCAGCAGACGAAGGGGTGAAGCTTTCTTT.

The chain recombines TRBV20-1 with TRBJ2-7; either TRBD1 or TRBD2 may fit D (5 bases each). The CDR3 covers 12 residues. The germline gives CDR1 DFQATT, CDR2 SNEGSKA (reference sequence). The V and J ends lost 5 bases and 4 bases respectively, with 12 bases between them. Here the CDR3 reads CSAHRGLYEQYF. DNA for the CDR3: TGCAGTGCTCACCGGGGCCTTTACGAGCAGTACTTC.

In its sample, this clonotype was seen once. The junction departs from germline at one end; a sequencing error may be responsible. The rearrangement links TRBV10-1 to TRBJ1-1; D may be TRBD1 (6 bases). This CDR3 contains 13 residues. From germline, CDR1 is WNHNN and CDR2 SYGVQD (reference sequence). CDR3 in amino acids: CDSSLDRNTEAFF. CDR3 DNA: TGCGACAGCAGTCTGGACAGGAACACTGAAGCTTTCTTT.

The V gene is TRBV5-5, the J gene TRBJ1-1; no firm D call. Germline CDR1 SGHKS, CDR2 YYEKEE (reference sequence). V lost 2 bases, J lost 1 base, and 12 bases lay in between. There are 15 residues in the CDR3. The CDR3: CASSFVHFGNTEAFF. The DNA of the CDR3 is TGTGCCAGCAGCTTTGTCCATTTTGGGAACACTGAAGCTTTCTTT.

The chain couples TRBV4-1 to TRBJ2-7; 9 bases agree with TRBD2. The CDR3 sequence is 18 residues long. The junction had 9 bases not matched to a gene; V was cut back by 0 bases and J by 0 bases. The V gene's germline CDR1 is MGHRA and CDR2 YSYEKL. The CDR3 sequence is CASSQDGGLAVSSYEQYF. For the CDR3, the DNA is TGCGCCAGCAGCCAAGATGGGGGACTAGCTGTTAGCTCCTACGAGCAGTACTTC.